A selection of T cell receptor beta chains follows, all from one sample in a study of cytomegalovirus exposure and HLA in healthy donors. Using immunoSEQ multiplex PCR, the repertoire was profiled, and TCRdb retains in-frame clones only, with some absent. In the table there are some 190,000 clones, over 65% of which are singletons. Source material: PBMCs. The receptors were sampled from a man between 18 and 35 years old in good health and CMV-seronegative. Both conserved end residues are part of each CDR3. The D gene is left open where the match is weak. Size is stated for part of the rows, as once, few or many counts, or as a class when the clone is expanded.

j_call clone_size v_call d_call cdr3_aa cdr3_nt
TRBJ2-2 few TRBV12-5 - CASGAGTTNTGELFF TGTGCTAGTGGTGCCGGGACAACAAACACCGGGGAGCTGTTTTTT
TRBJ1-2 - TRBV30 TRBD1 CAWSVGPGQPYGYTF TGTGCCTGGAGTGTCGGCCCGGGACAGCCCTATGGCTACACCTTC
TRBJ2-1 - TRBV5-1 TRBD1 CASTPTGVAAYNEQFF TGCGCCAGCACCCCGACAGGGGTAGCGGCCTACAATGAGCAGTTCTTC
TRBJ2-1 few TRBV5-4 TRBD1 CASSYTGGNEQFF TGTGCCAGCAGTTATACAGGGGGCAATGAGCAGTTCTTC
TRBJ2-2 - TRBV28 TRBD2 CASSLLGLAGVNTGELFF TGTGCCAGCAGTTTATTAGGGCTAGCGGGGGTGAACACCGGGGAGCTGTTTTTT
TRBJ1-2 - TRBV30 TRBD1 CAWSQEGQGGTF TGTGCCTGGAGTCAGGAGGGACAGGGCGGCACCTTC
TRBJ1-2 - TRBV11-2 TRBD1 CASSLDREGGGGYTF TGTGCCAGCAGCTTGGACAGGGAAGGGGGTGGTGGCTACACCTTC
TRBJ1-2 - TRBV30 - CAWSVRGGNYGYTF TGTGCCTGGAGTGTACGCGGGGGCAACTATGGCTACACCTTC
TRBJ1-4 - TRBV30 TRBD1 CAWSVGQVNEKLFF TGTGCCTGGAGTGTAGGACAGGTTAATGAAAAACTGTTTTTT
TRBJ2-5 - TRBV13 TRBD1 CASSWTGSGTQYF TGTGCCAGCAGCTGGACAGGGAGTGGAACCCAGTACTTC
TRBJ1-1 few TRBV7-6 - CASSVVGGEAFF TGTGCCAGCAGCGTCGTTGGGGGGGAGGCTTTCTTT
TRBJ2-7 - TRBV18 TRBD2 CASSPPGLGYEQYF TGTGCCAGCTCACCACCCGGACTAGGCTACGAGCAGTACTTC
TRBJ2-3 - TRBV28 - CASSLGQLSTDTQYF TGTGCCAGCAGTTTAGGACAGCTTAGCACAGATACGCAGTATTTT
TRBJ2-1 - TRBV29-1 TRBD1 CSVEVTDRGSYNEQFF TGCAGCGTTGAAGTTACGGACAGGGGATCCTACAATGAGCAGTTCTTC
TRBJ2-1 - TRBV9 TRBD2 CASSSGIASGGTYNEQFF TGTGCCAGCAGCTCAGGTATCGCTAGCGGAGGAACCTACAATGAGCAGTTCTTC
TRBJ2-5 few TRBV5-1 TRBD2 CASSTGTSGAQETQYF TGCGCCAGCAGCACGGGGACTAGCGGAGCCCAAGAGACCCAGTACTTC
TRBJ2-7 few TRBV5-1 TRBD2 CASSPGTSGGSYEQYF TGCGCCAGCAGCCCAGGGACTAGCGGGGGATCCTACGAGCAGTACTTC
TRBJ1-1 - TRBV7-3 - CASSLSGSMNTEAFF TGTGCCAGCAGCTTAAGTGGGAGCATGAACACTGAAGCTTTCTTT
TRBJ2-7 - TRBV2 TRBD2 CASSESGSSYEQYF TGTGCCAGCAGTGAAAGCGGGAGCTCCTACGAGCAGTACTTC
TRBJ1-2 once TRBV27 TRBD1 CASSFRLQGAAYGYTF TGTGCCAGCAGTTTCCGTCTCCAGGGGGCAGCCTATGGCTACACCTTC
TRBJ2-7 - TRBV29-1 - CSATRTPLEQYF TGCAGCGCTACGAGGACTCCCCTGGAGCAGTACTTC
TRBJ1-4 - TRBV6-5 - CASSYIVSVEKLFF TGTGCCAGCAGTTACATTGTTTCAGTTGAAAAACTGTTTTTT
TRBJ1-2 - TRBV7-2 - CASSLIRGADYGYTF TGTGCCAGCAGCTTAATTCGTGGGGCAGACTATGGCTACACCTTC
TRBJ2-7 - TRBV6-5 - CASSYSRRGSTYEQYF TGTGCCAGCAGTTATTCCAGGAGGGGATCAACCTACGAGCAGTACTTC
TRBJ1-2 - TRBV28 - CASSEGQLFNYGYTF TGTGCCAGCAGTGAAGGACAGCTTTTTAACTATGGCTACACCTTC
TRBJ2-1 - TRBV28 TRBD1 CASSPPGQGYNEQFF TGTGCCAGCAGTCCCCCGGGACAGGGATACAATGAGCAGTTCTTC
TRBJ2-7 few TRBV19 - CASSRGPYEQYF TGTGCCAGTAGTAGGGGGCCCTACGAGCAGTACTTC
TRBJ1-4 - TRBV7-8 - CASRPTATNEKLFF TGTGCCAGCAGGCCTACTGCAACTAATGAAAAACTGTTTTTT
TRBJ2-3 - TRBV4-1 - CASNQDGGARGRTSTDTQYF TGCGCCAGCAACCAAGATGGGGGGGCCCGTGGGAGAACCAGCACAGATACGCAGTATTTT
TRBJ2-4 - TRBV5-1 TRBD1 CASSLTGGRNIQYF TGCGCCAGCAGCTTGACAGGGGGAAGAAACATTCAGTACTTC
TRBJ1-2 once TRBV7-9 - CASSLSLALGNYGYTF TGTGCCAGCAGCTTATCCCTTGCTCTGGGCAACTATGGCTACACCTTC
TRBJ2-2 - TRBV29-1 TRBD1 CSAVEGATGELFF TGCAGCGCCGTCGAGGGGGCGACCGGGGAGCTGTTTTTT
TRBJ2-5 once TRBV1 - CTSSRGVAGGSPPEQYF -
TRBJ2-4 - TRBV27 TRBD1 CASSFTTDRADKNIQYF TGTGCCAGCAGTTTCACGACGGACAGGGCGGACAAAAACATTCAGTACTTC
TRBJ2-3 - TRBV5-8 - CAFLLRGGPGSRFTDTQYF TGTGCCTTCCTACTTAGAGGTGGTCCAGGGTCCCGCTTCACAGATACGCAGTATTTT
TRBJ1-6 - TRBV7-8 TRBD1 CASSLRQGPNSPLHF TGTGCCAGCAGCCTGAGACAGGGACCCAATTCACCCCTCCACTTT
TRBJ2-5 once TRBV6-1 TRBD2 CASFKRDLYQETQYF TGTGCCAGCTTCAAGCGGGACCTATACCAAGAGACCCAGTACTTC
TRBJ1-1 - TRBV5-4 - CASSWGVLGNTEAFF TGTGCCAGCAGCTGGGGGGTCTTAGGGAACACTGAAGCTTTCTTT
TRBJ1-1 few TRBV5-4 - CASSPSRFNTEAFF TGTGCCAGCAGCCCCTCCCGGTTCAACACTGAAGCTTTCTTT
TRBJ1-2 once TRBV10-2 - CVSTTSLSNYGYTF TGCGTCAGCACCACGTCCCTATCTAACTATGGCTACACCTTC
TRBJ2-2 - TRBV15 - CATSRDLAGELFF TGTGCCACCAGCAGAGATCTCGCCGGGGAGCTGTTTTTT
TRBJ2-5 - TRBV5-4 TRBD2 CASSLGTSGGAETQYF TGTGCCAGCAGCTTAGGGACTAGCGGGGGGGCGGAGACCCAGTACTTC
TRBJ2-7 - TRBV7-9 - CSSSLRLWEQYF TGTTCCAGCAGCTTAAGACTCTGGGAGCAGTACTTC
TRBJ2-7 - TRBV10-2 TRBD2 CASIDSGGGKAYEQYF TGCGCCAGCATCGATAGCGGGGGGGGAAAAGCCTACGAGCAGTACTTC
TRBJ1-1 - TRBV7-8 - CASSLSRRTEAFF TGTGCCAGCAGCCTAAGTCGTCGCACTGAAGCTTTCTTT
TRBJ2-1 once TRBV15 TRBD2 CATSSGTSGSFYEQFF TGTGCCACCAGCAGCGGGACTAGCGGGAGTTTCTATGAGCAGTTCTTC